This T cell receptor (beta chain) was profiled in a study of lymphopenia after photon versus proton radiotherapy. This clone has only a few counts. Its specificity is not known. The protocol was immunoSEQ multiplex PCR, while the TCRdb copy is restricted to in-frame clones and leaves out a portion. The sample lists roughly 150,000 clones, 70% to 90% occurring once. Losses at the gene ends were 0 bases for V and 7 bases for J; bases not matched to a gene: 11. CDR3 length: 17 residues. Germline V gene data show CDR1 as SGHRS and CDR2 as YFSETQ. Study findings and constraints: After the lymphocyte nadir, photon-treated repertoires showed oligoclonal expansion, especially of CD8+ Temra cells. Survival link was tested only in deceased patients; proton benefit remains a possibility. Photon-treated patients lost naive T cells and TCR diversity; proton-treated stayed stable.

Source: peripheral blood, taken from a patient treated with photon-based radiotherapy. The receptor's source is a man between 50 and 59 years old with gastric cancer. V and J are TRBV5-1 and TRBJ2-1; 9 bases match TRBD2. CDR3 sequence (DNA): TGCGCCAGCAGCTTGGTGATTGCGGGAGGGCCGGATAATGAGCAGTTCTTC. Translation gives CASSLVIAGGPDNEQFF.